A selection of T cell receptor beta chains follows, all from one sample in a study of cytomegalovirus exposure and HLA in healthy donors. The repertoire was sequenced with immunoSEQ multiplex PCR; TCRdb's copy has only in-frame clones and lacks some. This table has about 120,000 clones, over 75% appearing once. The sequencing sample was made of PBMCs. The receptors here all came from a man between 40 and 49 years old in good health and CMV-seronegative. The CDR3 runs from the conserved cysteine through the conserved F or W. A D gene is named only where the DNA matches it firmly. The size of a clone is reported for some rows only, either as once, few or many, or as a class for expanded clones.

- | TRBD1 | TRBJ1-1 | 15 | TRBV9 | CASSAIDRGHTEAFF | TGTGCCAGCAGCGCGATAGACAGGGGGCACACTGAAGCTTTCTTT
- | - | TRBJ2-7 | 13 | TRBV10-3 | CAIRIRQDYEQYF | TGTGCCATCAGGATTAGACAGGACTACGAGCAGTACTTC
- | TRBD1 | TRBJ1-1 | 14 | TRBV5-1 | CASSTGTGGTEAFF | TGCGCCAGCAGTACGGGGACAGGGGGCACTGAAGCTTTCTTT
- | - | TRBJ1-1 | 11 | TRBV28 | CASSRGGRAFF | TGTGCCAGCAGTCGGGGAGGGAGAGCTTTCTTT
- | TRBD1 | TRBJ2-7 | 13 | TRBV27 | CASSFGTGFEQYF | TGTGCCAGCAGTTTCGGGACAGGGTTCGAGCAGTACTTC
few | TRBD1 | TRBJ1-1 | 16 | TRBV27 | CASSPGTGAVNTEAFF | TGTGCCAGCAGTCCCGGGACAGGCGCCGTGAACACTGAAGCTTTCTTT
- | TRBD1 | TRBJ1-2 | 16 | TRBV6-1 | CASSDVTGTVGYGYTF | TGTGCCAGCAGTGATGTTACCGGGACAGTCGGCTATGGCTACACCTTC
- | TRBD1 | TRBJ1-1 | 12 | TRBV5-1 | CASRRDRDEAFF | TGCGCCAGCAGAAGGGACAGGGATGAAGCTTTCTTT
- | - | TRBJ1-5 | 14 | TRBV19 | CASSSHGSNQPQHF | TGTGCCAGTTCGTCGCACGGGAGCAATCAGCCCCAGCATTTT
- | - | TRBJ1-3 | 14 | TRBV2 | CASSIDTSGNTIYF | TGTGCCAGCAGTATAGACACCTCTGGAAACACCATATATTTT
- | - | TRBJ2-7 | 15 | TRBV25-1 | CASSEGLLATYEQYF | TGTGCCAGCAGTGAAGGGCTTCTAGCTACCTACGAGCAGTACTTC
once | TRBD2 | TRBJ2-7 | 13 | TRBV30 | CACSGLARYEQYF | TGTGCCTGCTCGGGACTAGCGAGGTACGAGCAGTACTTC
- | - | TRBJ1-5 | 14 | TRBV7-2 | CASSPAQGGQPQHF | TGTGCCAGCAGCCCCGCACAGGGTGGGCAGCCCCAGCATTTT
- | - | TRBJ2-6 | 15 | TRBV4-2 | CASSRGDAGNVVLTF | TGTGCCAGCAGCCGGGGGGACGCAGGTAACGTCGTCCTGACTTTC
- | TRBD1 | TRBJ1-1 | 13 | TRBV6-1 | CASIKDRGLEAFF | TGTGCCAGCATAAAGGACAGGGGACTTGAAGCTTTCTTT
- | TRBD1 | TRBJ2-7 | 13 | TRBV2 | CASLRDSSYEQYF | TGTGCCAGTCTTCGGGACAGCTCCTACGAGCAGTACTTC
- | - | TRBJ2-2 | 15 | TRBV27 | CASSLVRGDTGELFF | TGTGCCAGCAGTTTAGTCAGGGGGGACACCGGGGAGCTGTTTTTT
few | - | TRBJ2-1 | 13 | TRBV2 | CASRDSTYNEQFF | TGTGCCAGCCGGGACTCCACCTACAATGAGCAGTTCTTC
- | TRBD1 | TRBJ2-2 | 16 | TRBV19 | CASRQGQGRVTGELFF | TGTGCCAGTAGACAGGGACAGGGAAGGGTCACCGGGGAGCTGTTTTTT
- | TRBD2 | TRBJ2-7 | 15 | TRBV19 | CASRDSGTSGNEQYF | TGTGCCAGTAGGGATTCCGGGACTAGCGGGAACGAGCAGTACTTC
- | - | TRBJ1-1 | 15 | TRBV7-2 | CASSLSFTMNTEAFF | TGTGCCAGCAGCTTGAGCTTCACTATGAACACTGAAGCTTTCTTT
- | - | TRBJ2-5 | 16 | TRBV5-4 | CASSLGPLSGKETQYF | TGTGCCAGCAGCTTGGGACCCCTTTCGGGAAAAGAGACCCAGTACTTC
- | TRBD1 | TRBJ2-1 | 14 | TRBV10-3 | CAISRDSEVNEQFF | TGTGCCATCAGCCGGGACAGCGAGGTCAATGAGCAGTTCTTC
- | TRBD1 | TRBJ2-5 | 14 | TRBV5-4 | CASSLQGATETQYF | TGTGCCAGCAGCTTGCAGGGGGCAACAGAGACCCAGTACTTC
- | TRBD1 | TRBJ2-1 | 18 | TRBV4-3 | CASSQEKTGTGVNNEQFF | TGCGCCAGCAGCCAGGAGAAAACCGGGACAGGGGTAAACAATGAGCAGTTCTTC
- | TRBD1 | TRBJ2-7 | 18 | TRBV5-6 | CASSLGGAGQGNPYEQYF | TGTGCCAGCAGCTTGGGGGGAGCAGGACAGGGGAACCCCTACGAGCAGTACTTC
- | - | TRBJ2-5 | 15 | TRBV30 | CAWSVDGSRQETQYF | TGTGCCTGGAGTGTTGACGGGAGTAGGCAAGAGACCCAGTACTTC
few | TRBD2 | TRBJ2-1 | 16 | TRBV4-3 | CASSQDLAGAYNEQFF | TGCGCCAGCAGCCAAGATCTTGCGGGGGCCTACAATGAGCAGTTCTTC
- | TRBD2 | TRBJ2-1 | 16 | TRBV30 | CAWRRGIAGGRNEQFF | TGTGCCTGGAGAAGGGGGATAGCGGGGGGGCGCAATGAGCAGTTCTTC
- | TRBD2 | TRBJ2-1 | 15 | TRBV10-3 | CAITPGLAGNNEQFF | TGTGCCATCACCCCGGGACTAGCGGGAAACAATGAGCAGTTCTTC
few | - | TRBJ2-7 | 14 | TRBV6-6 | CASSYSSHLYEQYF | TGTGCCAGCAGTTACTCGAGTCACCTCTACGAGCAGTACTTC
- | TRBD2 | TRBJ2-1 | 15 | TRBV18 | CASSPPSGGRDEQFF | TGTGCCAGCTCACCCCCTAGCGGGGGTCGCGATGAGCAGTTCTTC
- | TRBD1 | TRBJ2-7 | 11 | TRBV7-9 | CASSSDRVQYF | TGTGCCAGCAGCTCTGACAGGGTGCAGTACTTC
once | TRBD1 | TRBJ1-2 | 15 | TRBV13 | CASSLGQGTGYGYTF | TGTGCCAGCAGCTTAGGACAGGGGACCGGCTATGGCTACACCTTC
- | - | TRBJ1-2 | 15 | TRBV2 | CASSENPTVSYGYTF | TGTGCCAGCAGTGAAAATCCTACGGTCTCCTATGGCTACACCTTC
- | TRBD2 | TRBJ2-1 | 18 | TRBV7-6 | CASSPPLSGGVVGNEQFF | TGTGCCAGCAGCCCACCATTAAGCGGGGGGGTTGTCGGCAATGAGCAGTTCTTC
- | TRBD2 | TRBJ2-5 | 15 | TRBV30 | CAWGGTGRGQETQYF | TGTGCCTGGGGGGGAACGGGGAGGGGCCAAGAGACCCAGTACTTC
- | - | TRBJ2-6 | 15 | TRBV7-9 | CASSLGGTGANVLTF | TGTGCCAGCAGCTTAGGGGGCACAGGGGCCAACGTCCTGACTTTC
- | TRBD1 | TRBJ2-1 | 14 | TRBV30 | CAWSRGTAYNEQFF | TGTGCCTGGAGTAGGGGGACAGCCTACAATGAGCAGTTCTTC
- | - | TRBJ1-2 | 13 | TRBV10-3 | CAISGVGGGGYTF | TGTGCCATCAGTGGGGTAGGGGGGGGCGGCTACACCTTC
- | TRBD1 | TRBJ2-7 | 15 | TRBV6-5 | CASSYSMSGGYEQYF | TGTGCCAGCAGTTACTCGATGTCAGGGGGTTACGAGCAGTACTTC
- | - | TRBJ1-5 | 12 | TRBV7-9 | CASSLSNQPQHF | TGTGCCAGCAGCTTATCAAATCAGCCCCAGCATTTT
- | - | TRBJ1-3 | 13 | TRBV30 | CAWSGLGGNTIYF | TGTGCCTGGAGTGGGCTCGGGGGAAACACCATATATTTT
- | - | TRBJ2-7 | 11 | TRBV20-1 | CSASYSYEQYF | TGCAGTGCTAGTTACTCCTACGAGCAGTACTTC
- | TRBD1 | TRBJ1-2 | 15 | TRBV5-1 | CASSLVSDRGLGYTF | TGCGCCAGCAGCTTGGTTTCGGACAGGGGGCTTGGCTACACCTTC
- | - | TRBJ1-4 | 13 | TRBV6-6 | CASRPQVPEKLFF | TGTGCCAGCAGACCGCAGGTCCCAGAAAAACTGTTTTTT
once | TRBD1 | TRBJ1-5 | 12 | TRBV2 | CASTDRAQPQHF | TGTGCCAGCACGGACAGGGCTCAGCCCCAGCATTTT
- | - | TRBJ1-2 | 12 | TRBV2 | CAREPTGYGYTF | TGTGCCAGGGAACCGACGGGATATGGCTACACCTTC
- | - | TRBJ2-2 | 12 | TRBV5-1 | CASSFSGGELFF | TGCGCCAGCAGCTTTAGTGGCGGGGAGCTGTTTTTT